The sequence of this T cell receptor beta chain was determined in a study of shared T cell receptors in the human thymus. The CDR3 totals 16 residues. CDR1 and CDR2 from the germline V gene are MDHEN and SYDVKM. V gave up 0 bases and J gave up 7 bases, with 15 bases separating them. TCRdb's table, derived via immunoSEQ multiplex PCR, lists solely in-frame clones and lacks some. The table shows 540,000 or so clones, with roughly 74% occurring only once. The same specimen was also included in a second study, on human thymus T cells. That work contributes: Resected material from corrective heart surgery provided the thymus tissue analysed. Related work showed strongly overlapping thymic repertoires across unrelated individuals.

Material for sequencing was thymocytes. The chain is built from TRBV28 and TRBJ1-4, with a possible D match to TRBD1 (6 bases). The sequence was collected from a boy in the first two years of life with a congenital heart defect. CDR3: CASSLCSRTASEKLFF. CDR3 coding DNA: TGTGCCAGCAGTTTATGCAGTAGGACAGCCTCTGAAAAACTGTTTTTT.